The 24 T cell receptor beta chains in this list originate from one sample, sequenced in a study of patients and donors after allogeneic stem cell transplantation. TCRdb independently ran MiXCR on the RT-PCR reads; one entry per CDR3 protein. The sample comprises roughly 200,000 distinct CDR3 sequences, around 41% of which are singletons, and 33% rests with the top ten. Source material: blood, either unsorted or a sorted T cell fraction (not recorded which). These receptors were obtained from a human donor who was either an allogeneic HSCT recipient or a stem cell or donor lymphocyte infusion donor (not recorded which). It is not recorded whose cells these are; they may come from a transplant donor.

This clonotype showed up just a few times. The rearrangement links TRBV4-2 to TRBJ1-1; D unclear. V shed 4 bases and J shed 2 bases, with 8 bases lying between them. Per germline, CDR1 LGHNA and CDR2 YNFKEQ. This CDR3 spans 13 amino acids. DNA of the CDR3: TGTGCCAGCAGCCGAGAGAGAAACACTGAAGCTTTCTTT. It codes for CASSRERNTEAFF.

This clonotype occurred a few times. V is TRBV6-5 and J is TRBJ1-1; D may be TRBD1 (5 bases). V lost 2 bases and J 8 bases, leaving 12 bases between the germline ends. Germline-derived CDR1 and CDR2 are MNHEY and SVGAGI. The CDR3 has 13 residues. The CDR3 DNA is TGTGCCAGCAGTTACGATCCAGGGCAAGAAGCTTTCTTT. Amino acids: CASSYDPGQEAFF.

The chain links TRBV4-1 to TRBJ2-3; 8 bases match TRBD1. The germline gives CDR1 MGHRA, CDR2 YSYEKL. The CDR3 is made up of 14 amino acids. V dropped 5 bases and J dropped 0; count of bases not matched to a gene: 1. The CDR3 coding sequence is TGCGCCAGCAGCGGGGACAGGAGCACAGATACGCAGTATTTT. Its protein product is CASSGDRSTDTQYF.

The J gene is TRBJ1-2, the V gene TRBV7-8; 7 positions agree with TRBD1. Trimming took 5 bases from V and 3 from J; bases not matched to a gene: 3. From germline, CDR1 is SGHVS and CDR2 FQNEAQ. This CDR3 is 13 amino acids long. The CDR3 nucleotides read TGTGCCAGCAGCGACAGGGCCGACTATGGCTACACCTTC. Translating it yields CASSDRADYGYTF.

This clonotype was counted a few times. The rearrangement joins TRBV4-2 to TRBJ2-1, with 8 nucleotides matching TRBD2. There are 16 residues in the CDR3. Germline values: CDR1 LGHNA, CDR2 YNFKEQ. Trimming took 3 bases from V and 7 from J; bases not matched to a gene: 11. The chain's CDR3 is CASSHPLSGAFNEQFF. CDR3 sequence (DNA): TGTGCCAGCAGCCATCCCCTTAGCGGGGCTTTTAATGAGCAGTTCTTC.

As concerns this clonotype: An end of the junction differs from the germline gene, which may be a read error. The rearrangement uses TRBV5-1 and TRBJ2-1; D uncertain. This CDR3 has 15 residues. CDR1 is SGHRS, CDR2 YFSETQ, per germline. The CDR3 DNA is TGCGCCAGCAGCTTGGTGATTAGCTCCCACAATGAGCAGTTCTTC. Its protein product is CASSLVISSHNEQFF.

This clonotype was detected once. The gene calls are TRBV20-1 and TRBJ1-6; 8 bases match TRBD1. Germline values: CDR1 DFQATT, CDR2 SNEGSKA (reference sequence). V shed 3 bases, J shed 4 bases, and the junction held 5 bases outside the gene matches. CDR3 length: 15 residues. The CDR3 here is CSARSRQGYNSPLHF. The CDR3 DNA reads TGCAGTGCTAGGTCCAGACAGGGGTATAATTCACCCCTCCACTTT.

The V call is TRBV10-3, the J call TRBJ1-1; 7 positions match TRBD1. CDR1 is ENHRY, CDR2 SYGVKD, per germline. The CDR3 totals 16 residues. V shed 0 bases and J 0 bases; nucleotides not matched to a gene: 4. The CDR3 region is CAISESGRGVNTEAFF. Written as DNA, the CDR3 is TGTGCCATCAGTGAGTCGGGCAGGGGGGTGAACACTGAAGCTTTCTTT.

Here the CDR3 DNA reads TGCAGTGCTGACTTCGTTCTCCATTACACTGAAGCTTTCTTT. Translation: CSADFVLHYTEAFF. The chain combines TRBV20-1 with TRBJ1-1; no firm D call. This CDR3 has 14 amino acids. With 5 bases removed from V and 3 bases from J, the gap between germline ends came to 16 bases. Germline CDR1 reads DFQATT; CDR2 reads SNEGSKA (reference sequence).

The table lists this clonotype with a few counts. The chain carries TRBV7-6 and TRBJ1-1, with no clear D. This CDR3 region has 11 residues. The germline gives CDR1 SGHVS, CDR2 FNYEAQ. V gave up 6 bases and J gave up 3 bases, with 5 bases separating them. CDR3 amino acids: CASRSDTEAFF. The CDR3 DNA reads TGTGCCAGCAGGTCAGACACTGAAGCTTTCTTT.

This clonotype occurred a few times. V is TRBV30 and J is TRBJ1-1, with unresolved D. The CDR3 has 13 residues. The V gene's germline CDR1 is GTSNPN and CDR2 SVGIG (reference sequence). Trimming took off 0 bases at V and 1 base at J, with 6 bases between the two ends. The CDR3 nucleotides are TGTGCCTGGAGTGTAGGGTCGAACACTGAAGCTTTCTTT. Its protein product is CAWSVGSNTEAFF.

The rearrangement uses TRBV6-1 and TRBJ1-1; D gene ambiguous. Trimming took off 2 bases at V and 2 bases at J, with 9 bases between the two ends. The CDR3 totals 14 residues. The germline CDR1 and CDR2 sequences are MNHNS and SASEGT. In DNA, the CDR3 is TGTGCCAGCAGTGAAAACGGCCGAAACACTGAAGCTTTCTTT. This codes for CASSENGRNTEAFF.

This clonotype has only a few counts. The chain carries TRBV24-1 and TRBJ1-1; D is unclear. Trimming shortened V by 3 bases and J by 10 bases, and 11 bases separated the two germline ends. CDR3 length equals 12 residues. Per the germline V gene, CDR1 is KGHDR and CDR2 is SFDVKD. Here the CDR3 DNA reads TGTGCCACCAGTGATCCCCTTGGCAGAGCTTTCTTT. Translated: CATSDPLGRAFF.

The gene calls are TRBV5-6 and TRBJ2-1; a possible D gene is TRBD1 (5 bases). V was pared by 0 bases and J by 6 bases, with 13 bases between. This CDR3 has 15 residues. The germline V gene has CDR1 SGHDT and CDR2 YYEEEE. The CDR3 is CASSLAPGSPNEQFF. The CDR3 DNA follows: TGTGCCAGCAGCTTGGCCCCAGGGTCCCCCAATGAGCAGTTCTTC.

The rearrangement joins TRBV20-1 to TRBJ2-1, with D possibly being TRBD1 (6 bases). The germline V gene has CDR1 DFQATT and CDR2 SNEGSKA (reference sequence). The CDR3 covers 16 residues. Trimming left V 3 bases short and J 8 bases short, with 23 bases between. The CDR3 DNA follows: TGCAGTGCTAGGAAGGAAACAGGGACCCTCGGGCATGAGCAGTTCTTC. Amino acids: CSARKETGTLGHEQFF.

This clonotype is medium-sized within its sample. This rearrangement joins TRBV6-2 or TRBV6-3 to TRBJ2-1; 12 nucleotides agree with TRBD2. Per the germline V gene, CDR1 is MNHEY and CDR2 is SVGEGT. The CDR3 is made up of 15 amino acids. V trimming: 4 bases; J trimming: 9 bases; junction bases outside the gene matches: 7. The CDR3 sequence is CASSSGLAGFSEQFF. In DNA form, the CDR3 reads TGTGCCAGCAGTTCCGGACTAGCGGGATTCTCTGAGCAGTTCTTC.

The chain joins TRBV2 to TRBJ1-4; unclear D gene. This CDR3 has 10 amino acids. CDR1 is SNHLY, CDR2 FYNNEI, per germline. V lost 5 bases and J lost 8, with 3 bases in between. CDR3 sequence reads: CASSQEKLFF. The CDR3 DNA is TGTGCCAGCAGTCAAGAAAAACTGTTTTTT.

This clonotype was found once. The V gene is TRBV7-2, the J gene TRBJ2-3; 7 bases are a match to TRBD1. The CDR3 length is 13 residues. After removal of 7 bases from V and 0 bases from J, the junction contained 1 base not matched to a gene. Germline V lookup: CDR1 SGHTA, CDR2 FQGNSA. The CDR3 nucleotides read TGTGCCAGCAAACAGGGGAGCACAGATACGCAGTATTTT. Translated: CASKQGSTDTQYF.

The chain combines TRBV2 with TRBJ1-5; 10 bases are shared with TRBD1. This CDR3 contains 16 residues. After removal of 4 bases from V and 6 bases from J, the junction contained 9 bases not matched to a gene. Germline CDR1 SNHLY, CDR2 FYNNEI. CDR3 amino acids: CASSGGDRGGPQPQHF. CDR3 in DNA: TGTGCCAGCAGTGGAGGGGACAGGGGCGGACCTCAGCCCCAGCATTTT. The whole variable domain, remainder taken from reference TRBV2 and TRBJ1-5, is EPEVTQTPSHQVTQMGQEVILRCVPISNHLYFYWYRQILGQKVEFLVSFYNNEISEKSEIFDDQFSVERPDGSNFTLKIRSTKLEDSAMYFCASSGGDRGGPQPQHFGDGTRLSIL.

This clonotype has a handful of counts. This sequence joins TRBV5-5 and TRBJ2-7; TRBD1 matches 9 bases. V lost 0 bases to trimming and J lost 0 bases; unmatched junction nucleotides: 1. This CDR3 has 15 residues. Germline CDR1 SGHKS, CDR2 YYEKEE (reference sequence). The CDR3 nucleotides read TGTGCCAGCAGCTTGGGACAGGGGGGCTCCTACGAGCAGTACTTC. This sequence encodes CASSLGQGGSYEQYF. Complete variable domain (other parts from reference TRBV5-5 and TRBJ2-7): DAGVTQSPTHLIKTRGQQVTLRCSPISGHKSVSWYQQVLGQGPQFIFQYYEKEERGRGNFPDRFSARQFPNYSSELNVNALLLGDSALYLCASSLGQGGSYEQYFGPGTRLTVT.

This clonotype was counted only a few times. The chain links TRBV10-3 to TRBJ2-3; D possibly corresponds to TRBD2 (6 bases). CDR1 is ENHRY and CDR2 is SYGVKD in the germline V gene. The CDR3 covers 15 residues. V was shortened by 1 base and J by 0 bases, with 8 bases between the two germline ends. The DNA of the CDR3 is TGTGCCATCAGTGAGTGGCGGGGCAGCACAGATACGCAGTATTTT. This sequence encodes CAISEWRGSTDTQYF.

This clonotype turned up a few times. The V call is TRBV20-1, the J call TRBJ2-7; TRBD2 is a possible D gene (5 bases). The CDR3 loop spans 13 amino acids. Germline V gives CDR1 DFQATT, CDR2 SNEGSKA (reference sequence). V lost 6 bases and J 5 bases, leaving 17 bases between the germline ends. CDR3 residues: CSAGIYSGHEQYF. CDR3 DNA sequence: TGCAGTGCCGGGATTTATAGTGGCCACGAGCAGTACTTC.

This chain links TRBV19 with TRBJ1-2; 7 nucleotides align to TRBD1. CDR1 is LNHDA, CDR2 SQIVND, per germline (reference sequence). The CDR3 contains 14 residues. V shed 9 bases, J shed 3 bases, and the junction held 10 bases outside the gene matches. The CDR3 reads CASIRTGLDYGYTF. In DNA form, the CDR3 reads TGTGCCAGCATAAGGACAGGTCTTGACTATGGCTACACCTTC. The whole variable domain, filled in from reference TRBV19 and TRBJ1-2, reads DGGITQSPKYLFRKEGQNVTLSCEQNLNHDAMYWYRQDPGQGLRLIYYSQIVNDFQKGDIAEGYSVSREKKESFPLTVTSAQKNPTAFYLCASIRTGLDYGYTFGSGTRLTVV.

This clonotype was observed a single time. The J gene is TRBJ1-5, the V gene TRBV30; no clear D. Germline V gene sequence: CDR1 GTSNPN, CDR2 SVGIG (reference sequence). This CDR3 contains 14 residues. Trimming cost V 2 bases and J 5 bases, with 13 bases left between them. The CDR3 protein is CAWSPFLVDQPQHF. The CDR3, as DNA: TGTGCCTGGAGTCCTTTCCTAGTAGATCAGCCCCAGCATTTT. Looking up the rest from reference TRBV30 and TRBJ1-5 gives the full variable domain: SQTIHQWPATLVQPVGSPLSLECTVEGTSNPNLYWYRQAAGRGLQLLFYSVGIGQISSEVPQNLSASRPQDRQFILSSKKLLLSDSGFYLCAWSPFLVDQPQHFGDGTRLSIL.